What follows is one T cell receptor beta chain and its context. Antigen unknown. This entry belongs to a study of T-cell reconstitution after alpha-beta-depleted transplantation in children. Study-level findings and limits: When one year had passed after transplant, most T-cell counts and diversity came from newly produced T cells.

There are 19 residues in the CDR3. Germline CDR1 reads SGHAT; CDR2 reads FQNNGV. The J segment lost 1 base and the V segment lost 1 base, leaving 6 bases of the junction unmatched. Construction of the TCRbeta library involved unique molecular identifiers. TCRdb fed the PCR reads into MiXCR, producing one record per CDR3 protein. The data contain some 100,000 distinct CDR3 sequences, roughly a sixth of them singletons. The sequence was collected from a male patient aged 2-9 years who had a stem cell transplant for acute lymphoblastic leukemia, so the T cells may come from the graft donor. The material was PBMCs, mostly from graft donor cells, obtained 180 days after TCRalphabeta/CD19-depleted stem cell transplant. The rearrangement joins TRBV11-2 to TRBJ2-6; 11 bases align to TRBD2. The CDR3 region has the DNA TGTGCCAGCAGCTTAGGGGTGCTAGCGGGGGGATCTGGGGCCAACGTCCTGACTTTC. Its translation: CASSLGVLAGGSGANVLTF. Complete variable domain (other parts from reference TRBV11-2 and TRBJ2-6): EAGVAQSPRYKIIEKRQSVAFWCNPISGHATLYWYQQILGQGPKLLIQFQNNGVVDDSQLPKDRFSAERLKGVDSTLKIQPAKLEDSAVYLCASSLGVLAGGSGANVLTFGAGSRLTVL.